The entry below describes one T cell receptor beta chain. This record belongs to a study of control samples from healthy donors and cancer patients. Libraries were prepared by immunoSEQ multiplex PCR; TCRdb keeps only in-frame clonotypes and omits some of them. This sample has 110,000 to 150,000 clones, with roughly nine tenths found just once. The CDR3 covers 14 residues. Per germline, CDR1 LNHDA and CDR2 SQIVND (reference sequence). Trimming stripped 7 bases from V and 6 bases from J, with 13 bases between. The sequence was obtained from a man aged 25 to 40 in good health. The chain couples TRBV19 to TRBJ1-6; D is ambiguous. The sequencing sample was made of blood. This CDR3 is CASTLEGGNSPLHF. In DNA form, the CDR3 reads TGTGCCAGTACCCTCGAGGGCGGTAATTCACCCCTCCACTTT.